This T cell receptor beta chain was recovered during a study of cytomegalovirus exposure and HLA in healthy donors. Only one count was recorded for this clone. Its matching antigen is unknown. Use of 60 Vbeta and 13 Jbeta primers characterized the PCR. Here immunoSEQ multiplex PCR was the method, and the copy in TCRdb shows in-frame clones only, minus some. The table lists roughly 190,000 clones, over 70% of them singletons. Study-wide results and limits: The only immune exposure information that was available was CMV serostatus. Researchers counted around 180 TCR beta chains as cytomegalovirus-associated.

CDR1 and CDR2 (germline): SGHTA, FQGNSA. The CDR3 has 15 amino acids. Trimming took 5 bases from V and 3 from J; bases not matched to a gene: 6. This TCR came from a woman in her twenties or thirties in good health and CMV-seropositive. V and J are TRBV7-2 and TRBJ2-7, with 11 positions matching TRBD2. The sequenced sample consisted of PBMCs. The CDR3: CASSTRLAGYYEQYF. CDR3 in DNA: TGTGCCAGCAGCACTCGACTAGCGGGATACTACGAGCAGTACTTC.